One sample yielded the 14 T cell receptor beta chains listed below, sequenced in a study of T cell responses to AZD1222 COVID-19 vaccine. Sequencing used immunoSEQ multiplex PCR; TCRdb keeps in-frame clones, though not all of them. The sample records approximately 150,000 clones, approximately 95% being singletons. This specimen consisted of peripheral blood, obtained on day 0 of MenACWY control vaccination. The receptors were sampled from an adult in good health.

This CDR3 is CASSPMMNTEAFF. DNA of the CDR3: TGTGCCAGCAGCCCAATGATGAACACTGAAGCTTTCTTT. The rearrangement uses TRBV7-9 and TRBJ1-1; D remains ambiguous. The V end lost 5 bases, the J end lost 0 bases, and 7 bases lay between the germline ends. From germline, CDR1 is SEHNR and CDR2 FQNEAQ (reference sequence). The CDR3 sequence is 13 residues long.

The rearrangement links TRBV2 to TRBJ1-6; maybe TRBD1 (6 bases). V lost 10 bases and J 8 bases, leaving 15 bases between the germline ends. Germline CDR1 reads SNHLY; CDR2 reads FYNNEI. CDR3 length: 13 residues. Here the CDR3 DNA reads TGTGCCACCCGGGGGGCGAGGGATTCACCCCTCCACTTT. Residues: CATRGARDSPLHF.

The V and J genes are TRBV5-1 and TRBJ1-6, with D possibly matching TRBD1 (5 bases). This CDR3 has 14 residues. Germline V gene lookup returns CDR1 SGHRS and CDR2 YFSETQ. Trimming removed 4 bases from V and 7 bases from J, with 12 bases in between. This CDR3 is CASSDGTVNSPLHF. DNA of the CDR3: TGCGCCAGCAGCGACGGGACGGTGAATTCACCCCTCCACTTT.

The chain has TRBV30 and TRBJ1-3, with D unresolved. Germline CDR1 reads GTSNPN; CDR2 reads SVGIG (reference sequence). This CDR3 is 13 amino acids long. The CDR3 DNA sequence: TGTGGCCTGGAACAGTACTCTGGAAACACCATATATTTT. This sequence encodes CGLEQYSGNTIYF. Using reference TRBV30 and TRBJ1-3 for the parts outside the CDR3, the full variable domain is SQTIHQWPATLVQPVGSPLSLECTVEGTSNPNLYWYRQAAGRGLQLLFYSVGIGQISSEVPQNLSASRPQDRQFILSSKKLLLSDSGFYLCGLEQYSGNTIYFGEGSWLTVV.

The chain uses TRBV7-8 and TRBJ1-5; D is possibly TRBD1 (6 bases). The ends were cut back, 2 bases at V and 7 bases at J, with 15 bases in the middle. Germline V lookup: CDR1 SGHVS, CDR2 FQNEAQ. The CDR3 length is 15 residues. The CDR3 coding sequence is TGTGCCAGCAGCTTATTACGGGGGGCCGGGCAGCCCCAGCATTTT. This sequence encodes CASSLLRGAGQPQHF.

In this sample, this clone turned up once. The V gene is TRBV2, the J gene TRBJ2-1, with D perhaps assigned TRBD1 or TRBD2 (7 bases each). This CDR3 is built from 12 residues. Looked up from germline, CDR1 is SNHLY and CDR2 is FYNNEI. Deletions cut 3 bases from V and 9 bases from J, with 9 bases between. The CDR3 loop is CASSDRGGEQFF. CDR3 in DNA: TGTGCCAGCAGTGACAGGGGGGGTGAGCAGTTCTTC.

The genes are TRBV5-1 and TRBJ1-1, with 7 bases identical to TRBD1. The germline V gene has CDR1 SGHRS and CDR2 YFSETQ. V gave up 1 base and J gave up 5 bases; unmatched junction bases: 14. The CDR3 length is 17 residues. The CDR3 spells CASSLTGDLTGRTEAFF. CDR3 nucleotides: TGCGCCAGCAGCTTGACAGGGGACCTAACGGGGCGTACTGAAGCTTTCTTT.

The rearrangement links TRBV19 to TRBJ2-1; 8 bases are shared with TRBD2. There are 14 residues in the CDR3. V shed 7 bases, J shed 7 bases, and the junction held 9 bases outside the gene matches. Germline CDR1 and CDR2: LNHDA and SQIVND (reference sequence). This CDR3 is CASNDWASGNEQFF. The CDR3 DNA sequence: TGTGCCAGTAACGACTGGGCTAGCGGGAATGAGCAGTTCTTC.

This rearrangement joins TRBV15 to TRBJ2-2; possible D gene TRBD2, 5 bases. V lost 1 base, J lost 2 bases, and 5 bases lay in between. The CDR3 runs 14 residues. Germline lookup yields CDR1 LNHNV and CDR2 YYDKDF (reference sequence). The chain's CDR3 is CATSRGLNTGELFF. The CDR3 region has the DNA TGTGCCACCAGCAGAGGACTAAACACCGGGGAGCTGTTTTTT.

V and J are TRBV27 and TRBJ1-1, with TRBD1 identical over 7 bases. The CDR3 runs 17 residues. V was clipped by 4 bases and J by 1 base; unmatched bases: 12. Germline assignment: CDR1 MNHEY and CDR2 SMNVEV (reference sequence). Here the CDR3 DNA reads TGTGCCAGCAGTTCCCCTTCTAGGACAGGAAAGAACACTGAAGCTTTCTTT. Protein sequence: CASSSPSRTGKNTEAFF.

The genes are TRBV4-3 and TRBJ2-5, with 7 bases fitting TRBD1. V lost 4 bases and J lost 5; bases outside the gene matches: 7. The germline gives CDR1 LGHNA, CDR2 YSLEER. This CDR3 region has 14 residues. CDR3 coding DNA: TGCGCCAGCAGCCTGAAGGGGGCGGATGAGACCCAGTACTTC. This codes for CASSLKGADETQYF.

V and J are TRBV5-1 and TRBJ2-1, with a possible D match to TRBD1 (6 bases). CDR1 is SGHRS, CDR2 YFSETQ, per germline. CDR3 length: 14 amino acids. V was pared by 1 base and J by 7 bases, with 12 bases between. The CDR3 nucleotides read TGCGCCAGCAGCTTGAGTTACAGGGTGAATGAGCAGTTCTTC. Amino acids: CASSLSYRVNEQFF.

This chain joins TRBV30 and TRBJ1-1; D might be TRBD1 (6 bases). With 2 bases removed from V and 5 bases from J, the gap between germline ends came to 12 bases. The CDR3 totals 13 residues. The germline V gene encodes CDR1 GTSNPN and CDR2 SVGIG (reference sequence). In nucleotides, the CDR3 is TGTGCCTGGAGTTATCAGGGGATGACTGAAGCTTTCTTT. Translated: CAWSYQGMTEAFF.

The DNA for the CDR3 is TGTGCCACCAGCATGGGGGTGTCTACTATCTATGGCTACACCTTC. Translating it yields CATSMGVSTIYGYTF. The genes are TRBV15 and TRBJ1-2, with a tentative D call TRBD1 (5 bases). Trimming cost V 4 bases and J 4 bases, with 16 bases left between them. The CDR3 is 15 amino acids. The germline CDR1 and CDR2 sequences are LNHNV and YYDKDF (reference sequence).